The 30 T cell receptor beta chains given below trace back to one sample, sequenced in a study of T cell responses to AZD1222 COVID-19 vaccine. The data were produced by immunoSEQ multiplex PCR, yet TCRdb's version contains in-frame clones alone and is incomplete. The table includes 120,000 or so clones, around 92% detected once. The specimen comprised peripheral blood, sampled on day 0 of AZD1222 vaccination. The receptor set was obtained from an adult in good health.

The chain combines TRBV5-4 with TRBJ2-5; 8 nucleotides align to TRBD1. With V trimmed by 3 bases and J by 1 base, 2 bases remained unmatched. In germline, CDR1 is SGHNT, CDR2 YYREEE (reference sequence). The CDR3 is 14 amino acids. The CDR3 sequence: CASSWGTGQETQYF. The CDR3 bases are TGTGCCAGCAGCTGGGGGACAGGCCAAGAGACCCAGTACTTC.

The CDR3 DNA sequence: TGTGCCAGCACCTACGGAGAGAGTCAGCCCCAGCATTTT. Its translation is CASTYGESQPQHF. This chain connects TRBV2 to TRBJ1-5; D call uncertain. The CDR3 has 13 amino acids. V gave up 7 bases and J gave up 6 bases, with 13 bases separating them. The V gene's germline CDR1 is SNHLY and CDR2 FYNNEI.

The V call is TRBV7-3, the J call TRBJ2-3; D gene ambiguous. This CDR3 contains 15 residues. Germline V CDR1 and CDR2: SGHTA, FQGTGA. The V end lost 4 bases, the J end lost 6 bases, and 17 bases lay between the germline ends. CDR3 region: CASSWEFRRGDTQYF. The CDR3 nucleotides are TGTGCCAGCAGCTGGGAATTCCGCCGTGGGGATACGCAGTATTTT. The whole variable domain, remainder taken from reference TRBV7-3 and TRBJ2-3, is GAGVSQTPSNKVTEKGKYVELRCDPISGHTALYWYRQSLGQGPEFLIYFQGTGAADDSGLPNDRFFAVRPEGSVSTLKIQRTERGDSAVYLCASSWEFRRGDTQYFGPGTRLTVL.

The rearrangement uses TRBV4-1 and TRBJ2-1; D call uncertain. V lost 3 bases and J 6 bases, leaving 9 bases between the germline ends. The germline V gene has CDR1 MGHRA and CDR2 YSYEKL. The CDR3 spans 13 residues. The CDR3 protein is CASSHNLANEQFF. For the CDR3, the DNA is TGCGCCAGCAGCCATAATCTCGCCAATGAGCAGTTCTTC.

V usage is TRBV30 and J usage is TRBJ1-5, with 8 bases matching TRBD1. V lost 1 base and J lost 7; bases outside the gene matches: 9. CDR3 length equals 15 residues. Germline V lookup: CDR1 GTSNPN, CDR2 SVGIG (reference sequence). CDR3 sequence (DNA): TGTGCCTGGAGTGAAGGACAGGGCGCAGGGCAGCCCCAGCATTTT. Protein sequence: CAWSEGQGAGQPQHF.

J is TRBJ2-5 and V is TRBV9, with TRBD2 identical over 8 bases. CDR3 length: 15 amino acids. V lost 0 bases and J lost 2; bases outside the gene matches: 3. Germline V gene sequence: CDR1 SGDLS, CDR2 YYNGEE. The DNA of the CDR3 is TGTGCCAGCAGCGTAGACGGGACTAGGCAAGAGACCCAGTACTTC. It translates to CASSVDGTRQETQYF.

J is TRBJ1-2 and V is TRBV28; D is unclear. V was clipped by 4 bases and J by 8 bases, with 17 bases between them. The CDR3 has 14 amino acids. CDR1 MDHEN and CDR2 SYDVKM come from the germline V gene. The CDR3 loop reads CASSWLQPLGGYTF. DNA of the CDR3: TGTGCCAGCAGTTGGTTGCAGCCGTTAGGGGGCTACACCTTC.

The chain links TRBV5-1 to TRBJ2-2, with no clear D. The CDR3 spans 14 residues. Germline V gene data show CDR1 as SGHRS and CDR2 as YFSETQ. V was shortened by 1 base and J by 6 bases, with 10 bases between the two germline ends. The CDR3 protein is CASSLNVGSGELFF. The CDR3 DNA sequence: TGCGCCAGCAGCTTGAATGTCGGGTCCGGGGAGCTGTTTTTT. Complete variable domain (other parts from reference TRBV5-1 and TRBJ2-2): KAGVTQTPRYLIKTRGQQVTLSCSPISGHRSVSWYQQTPGQGLQFLFEYFSETQRNKGNFPGRFSGRQFSNSRSEMNVSTLELGDSALYLCASSLNVGSGELFFGEGSRLTVL.

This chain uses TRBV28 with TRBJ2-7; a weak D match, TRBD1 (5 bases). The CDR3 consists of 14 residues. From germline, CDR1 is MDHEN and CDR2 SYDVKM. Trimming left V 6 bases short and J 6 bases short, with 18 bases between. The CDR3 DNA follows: TGTGCCAGCAGCCGACGTCAACGTAGGGGCGAGCAGTACTTC. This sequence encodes CASSRRQRRGEQYF.

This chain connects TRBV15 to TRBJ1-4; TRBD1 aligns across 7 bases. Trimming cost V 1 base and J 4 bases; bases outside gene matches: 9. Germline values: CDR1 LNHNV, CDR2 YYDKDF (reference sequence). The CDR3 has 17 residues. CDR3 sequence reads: CATSRGRQTGINEKLFF. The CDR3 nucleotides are TGTGCCACCAGCAGAGGGAGGCAGACAGGGATTAATGAAAAACTGTTTTTT.

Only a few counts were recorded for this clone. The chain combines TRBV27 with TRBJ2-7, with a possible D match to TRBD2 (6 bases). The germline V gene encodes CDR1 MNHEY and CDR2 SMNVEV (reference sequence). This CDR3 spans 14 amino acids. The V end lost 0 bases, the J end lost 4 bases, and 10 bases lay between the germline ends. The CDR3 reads CASSLSRRGYEQYF. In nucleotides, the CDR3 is TGTGCCAGCAGTTTATCGAGGAGGGGTTACGAGCAGTACTTC.

Here the CDR3 reads CASSLVGQGHEKLFF. In nucleotides, the CDR3 is TGCGCCAGCAGCTTGGTGGGACAGGGGCACGAAAAACTGTTTTTT. The chain is built from TRBV5-1 and TRBJ1-4, with 10 positions matching TRBD1. Germline V lookup: CDR1 SGHRS, CDR2 YFSETQ. The CDR3 extends over 15 amino acids. V gave up 0 bases and J gave up 8 bases; unmatched junction bases: 4.

This CDR3 reads CASNSAGLRYGYTF. Written as DNA, the CDR3 is TGTGCCAGCAATTCGGCGGGACTCCGCTATGGCTACACCTTC. The chain links TRBV6-5 to TRBJ1-2, with TRBD1 as a possible D gene (5 bases). This CDR3 has 14 amino acids. Looked up from germline, CDR1 is MNHEY and CDR2 is SVGAGI. Trimming cost V 7 bases and J 4 bases, with 16 bases left between them.

In DNA, the CDR3 is TGTGCCAGCAGCTTGAGGAACGGAGAGACCCAGTACTTC. Its protein product is CASSLRNGETQYF. V is TRBV5-6 and J is TRBJ2-5; D gene uncertain. The CDR3 consists of 13 residues. V was pared by 1 base and J by 4 bases, with 8 bases between. Germline assignment: CDR1 SGHDT and CDR2 YYEEEE.

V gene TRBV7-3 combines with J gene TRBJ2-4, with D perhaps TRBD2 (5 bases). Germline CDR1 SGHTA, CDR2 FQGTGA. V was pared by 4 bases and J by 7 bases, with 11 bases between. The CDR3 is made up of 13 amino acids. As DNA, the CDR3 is TGTGCCAGCAGCTCGAGCGGCGGGAACATTCAGTACTTC. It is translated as CASSSSGGNIQYF.

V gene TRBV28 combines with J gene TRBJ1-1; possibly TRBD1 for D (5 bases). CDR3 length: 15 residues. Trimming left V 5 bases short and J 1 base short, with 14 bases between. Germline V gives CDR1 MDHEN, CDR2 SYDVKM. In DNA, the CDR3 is TGTGCCAGCAGTCCGGGAGGGGCGGCGAACACTGAAGCTTTCTTT. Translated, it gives CASSPGGAANTEAFF.

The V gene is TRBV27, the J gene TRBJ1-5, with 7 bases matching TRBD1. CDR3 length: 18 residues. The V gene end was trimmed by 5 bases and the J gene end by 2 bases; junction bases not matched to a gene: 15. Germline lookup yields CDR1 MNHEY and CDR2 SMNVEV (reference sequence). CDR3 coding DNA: TGTGCCAGCAGTCCCGCTTGGGGAGGGGGCCCTGGCAATCAGCCCCAGCATTTT. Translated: CASSPAWGGGPGNQPQHF.

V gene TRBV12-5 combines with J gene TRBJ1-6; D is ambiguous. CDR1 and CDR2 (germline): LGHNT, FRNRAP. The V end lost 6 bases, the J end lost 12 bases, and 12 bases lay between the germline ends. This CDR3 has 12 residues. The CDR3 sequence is CASGTLRGPLHF. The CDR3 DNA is TGTGCTAGTGGCACCCTCCGTGGACCCCTCCACTTT. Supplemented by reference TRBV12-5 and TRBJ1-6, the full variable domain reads DARVTQTPRHKVTEMGQEVTMRCQPILGHNTVFWYRQTMMQGLELLAYFRNRAPLDDSGMPKDRFSAEMPDATLATLKIQPSEPRDSAVYFCASGTLRGPLHFGNGTRLTVT.

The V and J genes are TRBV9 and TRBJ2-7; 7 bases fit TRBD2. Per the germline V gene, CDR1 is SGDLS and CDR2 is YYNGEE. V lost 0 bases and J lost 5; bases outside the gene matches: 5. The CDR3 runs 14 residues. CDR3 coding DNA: TGTGCCAGCAGCGTAGGGGCGGGAGCCCACGAGCAGTACTTC. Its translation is CASSVGAGAHEQYF.

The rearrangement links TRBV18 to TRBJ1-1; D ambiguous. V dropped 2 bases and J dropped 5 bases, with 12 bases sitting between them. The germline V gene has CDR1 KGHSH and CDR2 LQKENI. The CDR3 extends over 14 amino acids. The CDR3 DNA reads TGTGCCAGCTCACCAGTCGGTTCGGGTACTGAAGCTTTCTTT. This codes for CASSPVGSGTEAFF.

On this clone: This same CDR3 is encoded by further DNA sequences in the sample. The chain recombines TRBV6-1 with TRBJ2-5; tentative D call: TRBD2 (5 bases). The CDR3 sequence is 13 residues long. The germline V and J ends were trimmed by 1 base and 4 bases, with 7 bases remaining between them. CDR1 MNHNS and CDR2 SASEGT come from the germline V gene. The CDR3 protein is CASSEVGGETQYF. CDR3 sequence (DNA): TGTGCCAGCAGTGAAGTCGGAGGAGAGACCCAGTACTTC.

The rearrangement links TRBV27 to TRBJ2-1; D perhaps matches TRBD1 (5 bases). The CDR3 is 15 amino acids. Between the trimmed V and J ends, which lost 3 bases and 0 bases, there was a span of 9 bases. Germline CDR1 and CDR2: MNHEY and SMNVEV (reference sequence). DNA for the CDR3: TGTGCCAGCAGTTTGGGGCCGAGCTCCTACAATGAGCAGTTCTTC. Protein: CASSLGPSSYNEQFF.

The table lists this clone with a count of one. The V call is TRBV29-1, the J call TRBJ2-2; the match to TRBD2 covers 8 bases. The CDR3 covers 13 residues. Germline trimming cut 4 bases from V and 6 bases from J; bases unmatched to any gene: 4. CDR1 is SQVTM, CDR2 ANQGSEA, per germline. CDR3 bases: TGCAGCGTTGTCGGGGGGGCCCCCGGGGAGCTGTTTTTT. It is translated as CSVVGGAPGELFF.

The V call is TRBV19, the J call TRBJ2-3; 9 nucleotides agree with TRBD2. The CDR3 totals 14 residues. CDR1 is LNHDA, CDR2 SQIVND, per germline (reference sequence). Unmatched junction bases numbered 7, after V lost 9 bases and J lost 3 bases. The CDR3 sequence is CASTGTSWTDTQYF. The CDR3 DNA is TGTGCCAGCACCGGGACTAGCTGGACAGATACGCAGTATTTT.

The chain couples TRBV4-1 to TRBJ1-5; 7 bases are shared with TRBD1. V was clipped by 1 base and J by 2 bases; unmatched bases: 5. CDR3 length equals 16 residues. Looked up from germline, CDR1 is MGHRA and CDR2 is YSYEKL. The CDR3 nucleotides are TGCGCCAGCAGCCAAGGACAGGGAATCGGCAATCAGCCCCAGCATTTT. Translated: CASSQGQGIGNQPQHF.

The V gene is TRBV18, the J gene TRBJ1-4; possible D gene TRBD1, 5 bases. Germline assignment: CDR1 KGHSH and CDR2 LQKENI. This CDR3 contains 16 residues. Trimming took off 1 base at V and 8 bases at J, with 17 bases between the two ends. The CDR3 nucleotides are TGTGCCAGCTCACCACTCCCCCCAGGGAAGGGGGAAAAACTGTTTTTT. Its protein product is CASSPLPPGKGEKLFF.

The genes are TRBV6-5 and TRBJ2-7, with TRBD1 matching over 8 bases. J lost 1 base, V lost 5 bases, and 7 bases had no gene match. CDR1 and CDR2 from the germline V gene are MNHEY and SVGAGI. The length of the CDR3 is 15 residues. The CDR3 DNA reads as TGTGCCAGCAGTAATTCCGGGACAGGTTCCTACGAGCAGTACTTC. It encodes CASSNSGTGSYEQYF.

For the CDR3, the DNA is TGTGCCAGCTCACCACCGGTAGGGGCTAGCGATTCTAGCACAGATACGCAGTATTTT. Residues: CASSPPVGASDSSTDTQYF. The chain links TRBV18 to TRBJ2-3, with D perhaps TRBD2 (6 bases). V was clipped by 0 bases and J by 0 bases, with 19 bases between them. Germline assignment: CDR1 KGHSH and CDR2 LQKENI. The CDR3 has 19 amino acids.

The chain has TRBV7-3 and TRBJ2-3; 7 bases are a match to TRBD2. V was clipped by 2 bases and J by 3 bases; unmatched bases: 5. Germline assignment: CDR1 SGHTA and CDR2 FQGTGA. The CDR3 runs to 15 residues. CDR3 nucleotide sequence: TGTGCCAGCAGCTTAGGAGGGAGGGGAACAGATACGCAGTATTTT. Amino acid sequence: CASSLGGRGTDTQYF.

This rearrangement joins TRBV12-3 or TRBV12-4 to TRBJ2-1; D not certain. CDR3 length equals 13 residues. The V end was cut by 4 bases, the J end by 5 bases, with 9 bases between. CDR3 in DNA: TGTGCCAGCAGTTCTCGCGTAGACAATGAGCAGTTCTTC. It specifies CASSSRVDNEQFF.